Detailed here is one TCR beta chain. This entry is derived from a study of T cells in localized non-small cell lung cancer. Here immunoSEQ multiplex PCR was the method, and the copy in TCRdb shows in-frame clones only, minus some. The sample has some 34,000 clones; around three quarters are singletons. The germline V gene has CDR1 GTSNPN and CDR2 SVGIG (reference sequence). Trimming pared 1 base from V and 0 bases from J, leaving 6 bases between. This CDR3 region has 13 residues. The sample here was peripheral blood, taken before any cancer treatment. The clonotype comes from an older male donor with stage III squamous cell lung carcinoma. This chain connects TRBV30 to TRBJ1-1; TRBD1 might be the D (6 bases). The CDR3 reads CAWSEGVNTEAFF. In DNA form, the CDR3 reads TGTGCCTGGAGTGAGGGGGTGAACACTGAAGCTTTCTTT.